Detailed here is one T cell receptor beta chain. This sample was included in a study of control samples from healthy donors and cancer patients. The assay was immunoSEQ multiplex PCR, and TCRdb's table has in-frame clones only and misses some. The sample contains 110,000 to 150,000 clones, about 93% of which appear only once. This CDR3 has 16 amino acids. Per germline, CDR1 MNHNY and CDR2 SVGAGI (reference sequence). Unmatched junction bases numbered 13, after V lost 8 bases and J lost 10 bases. Sequencing input: PBMCs. The J gene is TRBJ1-6, the V gene TRBV6-6; 11 positions agree with TRBD1. This clonotype originated in a man aged 55 to 70 with colorectal cancer. The DNA of the CDR3 is TGTGCCAGCGATACGGGACAGGGGGTCTCGGGATCACCCCTCCACTTT. This translates into CASDTGQGVSGSPLHF.